This T cell receptor beta chain was sequenced in a study of radiotherapy plus CTLA-4 blockade in lung cancer. On the study more broadly: Around 19% of patients responded objectively, and 31% achieved disease control.

Assay: immunoSEQ multiplex PCR; the TCRdb copy retains only in-frame clones and omits some. Seen here are fewer than 100,000 clones, around four fifths observed once, and the top ten hold 0.75% to 0.95%. Enrolled patients, whose metastatic non-small-cell lung cancer was chemo-refractory, received focal radiation plus CTLA-4 blockade with ipilimumab. Germline V gene sequence: CDR1 KGHSH, CDR2 LQKENI. V was shortened by 2 bases and J by 2 bases, with 15 bases between the two germline ends. The CDR3 extends over 16 amino acids. Study-wide points: TCR clones originating in tumors grew in number in blood after radiotherapy plus ipilimumab.

The sample holds one count of this clone. Its antigen is currently unknown. The V gene is TRBV18, the J gene TRBJ1-1; D might be TRBD1 (6 bases). The receptor's source is a human donor with non-small cell lung cancer who had stable disease on radiotherapy plus ipilimumab. The source material was peripheral blood, sampled from a patient treated with radiotherapy plus ipilimumab. The CDR3 loop is CASSPKSGGLNTEAFF. CDR3 DNA: TGTGCCAGCTCACCAAAGTCCGGGGGGCTAAACACTGAAGCTTTCTTT. The full variable domain, in which reference TRBV18 and TRBJ1-1 provide the parts outside the CDR3, is NAGVMQNPRHLVRRRGQEARLRCSPMKGHSHVYWYRQLPEEGLKFMVYLQKENIIDESGMPKERFSAEFPKEGPSILRIQQVVRGDSAAYFCASSPKSGGLNTEAFFGQGTRLTVV.